This entry lists 29 T cell receptor beta chains sequenced from one sample in a study of T cell responses to AZD1222 COVID-19 vaccine. This table comes from immunoSEQ multiplex PCR, and its TCRdb copy is limited to in-frame clones, with some not included. The table lists roughly 100,000 clones, 90% of them singletons. Material: peripheral blood, obtained on day 0 of AZD1222 vaccination. The origin of the receptors is an adult in good health.

The V gene is TRBV5-1, the J gene TRBJ2-3; no clear D gene. V was trimmed by 5 bases and J by 0 bases, leaving 10 bases between them. The germline CDR1 and CDR2 sequences are SGHRS and YFSETQ. This CDR3 is 14 amino acids long. CDR3 nucleotides: TGCGCCAGCAGTTCAACCTCTAGCACAGATACGCAGTATTTT. Its translation is CASSSTSSTDTQYF.

The V and J genes are TRBV7-9 and TRBJ1-5; D not resolved. This CDR3 comprises 14 residues. Germline assignment: CDR1 SEHNR and CDR2 FQNEAQ (reference sequence). V lost 2 bases to trimming and J lost 0 bases, with 5 bases between them. This CDR3 reads CASSLSISNQPQHF. The CDR3 region has the DNA TGTGCCAGCAGCTTATCAATTAGCAATCAGCCCCAGCATTTT. The variable domain in full, completed from reference TRBV7-9 and TRBJ1-5, reads DTGVSQNPRHKITKRGQNVTFRCDPISEHNRLYWYRQTLGQGPEFLTYFQNEAQLEKSRLLSDRFSAERPKGSFSTLEIQRTEQGDSAMYLCASSLSISNQPQHFGDGTRLSIL.

The J gene is TRBJ2-5, the V gene TRBV4-2; D possibly matches TRBD1 or TRBD2 (5 bases each). CDR3 length equals 16 residues. Germline lookup yields CDR1 LGHNA and CDR2 YNFKEQ. V dropped 0 bases and J dropped 1 base, with 12 bases sitting between them. The CDR3 sequence is CASSQEGAGTQETQYF. The CDR3 coding sequence is TGTGCCAGCAGCCAAGAAGGGGCCGGGACCCAAGAGACCCAGTACTTC.

The sample holds a few counts of this clone. The chain links TRBV7-8 to TRBJ2-1; TRBD2 matches at 9 bases. V lost 5 bases and J lost 5; bases outside the gene matches: 7. The germline V gene encodes CDR1 SGHVS and CDR2 FQNEAQ. The CDR3 sequence is 15 residues long. This CDR3 is CASSREASGNNEQFF. The CDR3 region has the DNA TGTGCCAGCAGCCGAGAGGCTAGCGGGAACAATGAGCAGTTCTTC.

The chain couples TRBV25-1 to TRBJ2-2, with D hard to call. Germline assignment: CDR1 MGHDK and CDR2 SYGVNS. The CDR3 loop spans 13 amino acids. The V and J ends lost 3 bases and 6 bases respectively, with 8 bases between them. The CDR3 protein is CASSDSTPGELFF. DNA for the CDR3: TGTGCCAGCAGTGACAGCACCCCCGGGGAGCTGTTTTTT.

This clone was observed a few times. The V and J genes are TRBV4-2 and TRBJ2-1, with D uncertain. Trimming removed 1 base from V and 0 bases from J, with 7 bases in between. The CDR3 has 15 residues. The germline gives CDR1 LGHNA, CDR2 YNFKEQ. The CDR3: CASSQGGSSYNEQFF. CDR3 bases: TGTGCCAGCAGCCAAGGCGGCAGCTCCTACAATGAGCAGTTCTTC.

The V and J genes are TRBV6-5 and TRBJ1-1; D is unclear. V lost 5 bases and J 3 bases, leaving 10 bases between the germline ends. Germline V gives CDR1 MNHEY, CDR2 SVGAGI. The CDR3 covers 13 residues. The CDR3 loop is CASSRGLDTEAFF. The DNA of the CDR3 is TGTGCCAGCAGTCGAGGGTTGGACACTGAAGCTTTCTTT.

V usage is TRBV5-1 and J usage is TRBJ1-5, with D tentatively TRBD1 (6 bases). CDR3 length: 15 residues. The germline V and J ends were trimmed by 0 bases and 3 bases, with 10 bases remaining between them. Germline CDR1 is SGHRS and CDR2 is YFSETQ. The CDR3 here is CASSLEGGNNQPQHF. The DNA of the CDR3 is TGCGCCAGCAGCTTGGAAGGGGGGAACAATCAGCCCCAGCATTTT. Looking up the rest from reference TRBV5-1 and TRBJ1-5 gives the full variable domain: KAGVTQTPRYLIKTRGQQVTLSCSPISGHRSVSWYQQTPGQGLQFLFEYFSETQRNKGNFPGRFSGRQFSNSRSEMNVSTLELGDSALYLCASSLEGGNNQPQHFGDGTRLSIL.

V and J are TRBV7-9 and TRBJ1-1; D is perhaps TRBD1 (5 bases). Trimming stripped 1 base from V and 8 bases from J, with 8 bases between. This CDR3 spans 12 amino acids. Germline loops: CDR1 SEHNR, CDR2 FQNEAQ (reference sequence). The CDR3 loop is CASSLVGGEAFF. DNA of the CDR3: TGTGCCAGCAGCTTAGTTGGGGGAGAAGCTTTCTTT.

CDR3 sequence reads: CASSLSGGNTEAFF. The CDR3 DNA reads TGTGCCAGCAGCTTATCAGGAGGGAACACTGAAGCTTTCTTT. The gene calls are TRBV7-3 and TRBJ1-1; D unresolved. The V end lost 2 bases, the J end lost 1 base, and 8 bases lay between the germline ends. The CDR3 extends over 14 amino acids. CDR1 SGHTA and CDR2 FQGTGA come from the germline V gene.

The chain carries TRBV6-5 and TRBJ2-1, with D perhaps TRBD1 (5 bases). The CDR3 length is 14 residues. Germline V gene lookup returns CDR1 MNHEY and CDR2 SVGAGI. Trimming cost V 6 bases and J 9 bases, with 18 bases left between them. DNA for the CDR3: TGTGCCAGCAGGGCAAAGGCAGGGCGGAGTGAGCAGTTCTTC. Residues: CASRAKAGRSEQFF.

This clone has a single count. V and J are TRBV6-2 or TRBV6-3 and TRBJ2-1; D is undetermined. The germline CDR1 and CDR2 sequences are MNHEY and SVGEGT. There are 14 residues in the CDR3. V was shortened by 7 bases and J by 10 bases, with 20 bases between the two germline ends. The CDR3 sequence is CASIPAPATGEQFF. CDR3 DNA sequence: TGTGCCAGCATCCCCGCCCCGGCGACTGGGGAGCAGTTCTTC.

V is TRBV7-8 and J is TRBJ2-7; 7 bases are shared with TRBD1. J gave up 0 bases and V 11 bases, and 10 bases lay outside the gene matches. The CDR3 has 14 amino acids. Germline CDR1 reads SGHVS; CDR2 reads FQNEAQ. The CDR3: CAEGPWDSSYEQYF. In nucleotides, the CDR3 is TGTGCCGAGGGCCCGTGGGACAGCTCCTACGAGCAGTACTTC.

This chain uses TRBV28 with TRBJ2-7; D is unresolved. This CDR3 contains 14 residues. Trimming took off 6 bases at V and 0 bases at J, with 12 bases between the two ends. The germline gives CDR1 MDHEN, CDR2 SYDVKM. Written as DNA, the CDR3 is TGTGCCAGCAGCCCCGGGTTTAGCTCCTACGAGCAGTACTTC. Its translation: CASSPGFSSYEQYF.

The chain uses TRBV7-2 and TRBJ1-3, with no clear D. The germline V gene encodes CDR1 SGHTA and CDR2 FQGNSA. This CDR3 has 15 residues. Trimming stripped 5 bases from V and 7 bases from J, with 18 bases between. As DNA, the CDR3 is TGTGCCAGCAGCGTTCTAGGCGGGGATATTAACACCATATATTTT. Its translation: CASSVLGGDINTIYF.

The chain uses TRBV6-2 or TRBV6-3 and TRBJ2-1, with a possible D match to TRBD1 (5 bases). The CDR3 is 14 amino acids. The V end lost 6 bases, the J end lost 4 bases, and 13 bases lay between the germline ends. Per the germline V gene, CDR1 is MNHEY and CDR2 is SVGEGT. The CDR3 DNA reads TGTGCCAGCAGCTGGGGAAGGGGTTACAATGAGCAGTTCTTC. This translates into CASSWGRGYNEQFF.

The CDR3 DNA follows: TGTGCCAGCGGCAAAGGGACTAACACAGATACGCAGTATTTT. Its protein is CASGKGTNTDTQYF. The rearrangement joins TRBV11-3 to TRBJ2-3, with 7 nucleotides matching TRBD2. With 8 bases clipped from V and 2 bases from J, the junction kept 7 bases outside the gene matches. From germline, CDR1 is SGHNT and CDR2 YENEEA. The CDR3 covers 14 residues.

The chain combines TRBV13 with TRBJ2-7, with TRBD2 matching over 9 bases. Trimming cost V 2 bases and J 4 bases; bases outside gene matches: 15. This CDR3 is built from 18 residues. CDR1 and CDR2 from the germline V gene are PRHDT and FYEKMQ (reference sequence). The CDR3 nucleotides read TGTGCCAGCAGCTTAAGATTAGCGGGAGAAAGAAAACGATACGAGCAGTACTTC. Translation gives CASSLRLAGERKRYEQYF. The whole variable domain, filled in from reference TRBV13 and TRBJ2-7, reads AAGVIQSPRHLIKEKRETATLKCYPIPRHDTVYWYQQGPGQDPQFLISFYEKMQSDKGSIPDRFSAQQFSDYHSELNMSSLELGDSALYFCASSLRLAGERKRYEQYFGPGTRLTVT.

The V call is TRBV2, the J call TRBJ2-7; D call uncertain. CDR1 and CDR2 from the germline V gene are SNHLY and FYNNEI. The ends were cut back, 1 base at V and 3 bases at J, with 10 bases in the middle. The CDR3 loop spans 14 amino acids. This CDR3 is CASSEGTKYYEQYF. CDR3 in DNA: TGTGCCAGCAGTGAAGGGACCAAATACTACGAGCAGTACTTC. The entire variable domain, with the rest obtained from reference TRBV2 and TRBJ2-7, is as follows: EPEVTQTPSHQVTQMGQEVILRCVPISNHLYFYWYRQILGQKVEFLVSFYNNEISEKSEIFDDQFSVERPDGSNFTLKIRSTKLEDSAMYFCASSEGTKYYEQYFGPGTRLTVT.

The chain recombines TRBV7-9 with TRBJ2-7, with D perhaps assigned TRBD1 or TRBD2 (5 bases each). V shed 5 bases and J shed 0 bases, with 14 bases lying between them. CDR1 is SEHNR, CDR2 FQNEAQ, per germline (reference sequence). This CDR3 is built from 15 residues. The CDR3 coding sequence is TGTGCCAGCAGCCCACGGGGACGACGCTCCTACGAGCAGTACTTC. Protein: CASSPRGRRSYEQYF.

The chain is built from TRBV5-4 and TRBJ2-2, with a weak D call TRBD2 (6 bases). CDR1 and CDR2 from the germline V gene are SGHNT and YYREEE (reference sequence). Trimming cost V 2 bases and J 1 base, with 12 bases left between them. The CDR3 has 16 amino acids. CDR3 in amino acids: CASSLSPGENTGELFF. The CDR3 bases are TGTGCCAGCAGCTTATCCCCGGGGGAGAACACCGGGGAGCTGTTTTTT.

In this sample, this clone turned up once. The rearrangement joins TRBV19 to TRBJ2-1, with 10 positions matching TRBD2. The V gene's germline CDR1 is LNHDA and CDR2 SQIVND (reference sequence). CDR3 length equals 17 residues. V trimming: 2 bases; J trimming: 6 bases; junction bases outside the gene matches: 10. CDR3 in amino acids: CASSISLAGAAGNEQFF. CDR3 nucleotides: TGTGCCAGTAGTATATCCCTAGCGGGGGCAGCGGGCAATGAGCAGTTCTTC.

The chain carries TRBV11-1 and TRBJ2-7; 7 positions agree with TRBD2. V lost 5 bases to trimming and J lost 0 bases; unmatched junction nucleotides: 10. Germline V CDR1 and CDR2: SGHAT, FQDESV (reference sequence). CDR3 length equals 16 residues. The CDR3 loop reads CASSAARDYFSYEQYF. The CDR3, as DNA: TGTGCCAGCAGCGCAGCACGGGACTACTTCTCCTACGAGCAGTACTTC.

The chain uses TRBV7-2 and TRBJ1-5; D is undetermined. CDR1 and CDR2 from the germline V gene are SGHTA and FQGNSA. Trimming removed 6 bases at V and 6 bases at J, with 12 bases between. This CDR3 has 13 amino acids. The CDR3 reads CASSFRPSQPQHF. CDR3 DNA sequence: TGTGCCAGCAGTTTCAGGCCTAGTCAGCCCCAGCATTTT.

This chain links TRBV19 with TRBJ2-5; D is undetermined. V was cut by 6 bases and J by 2 bases, with 7 bases left in between. Germline CDR1 reads LNHDA; CDR2 reads SQIVND (reference sequence). CDR3 length: 12 residues. CDR3 coding DNA: TGTGCCAGTAGGGACCCTCAAGAGACCCAGTACTTC. Protein: CASRDPQETQYF.

This chain uses TRBV20-1 with TRBJ1-2; D remains unclear. V was pared by 6 bases and J by 6 bases, with 11 bases between. Germline CDR1 and CDR2: DFQATT and SNEGSKA (reference sequence). This CDR3 spans 11 amino acids. The CDR3 coding sequence is TGCAGTGCAACAAGGATAAATGGCTACACCTTC. Translation gives CSATRINGYTF.

J is TRBJ1-1 and V is TRBV19; D is possibly TRBD1 (6 bases). Germline CDR1 is LNHDA and CDR2 is SQIVND (reference sequence). The CDR3 has 16 residues. Trimming pared 5 bases from V and 2 bases from J, leaving 18 bases between. CDR3 loop: CASSVGQYPVNTEAFF. The CDR3 bases are TGTGCCAGTAGTGTCGGACAGTATCCAGTCAACACTGAAGCTTTCTTT.

The rearrangement uses TRBV12-5 and TRBJ2-7; D possibly corresponds to TRBD1 (7 bases). The CDR3 sequence is 13 residues long. CDR1 and CDR2 from the germline V gene are LGHNT and FRNRAP. The germline V and J ends were trimmed by 5 bases and 7 bases, with 15 bases remaining between them. CDR3 DNA sequence: TGTGCTAGTGGTCGGGACAGCGCGGGGGAGCAGTACTTC. As protein: CASGRDSAGEQYF.

The chain joins TRBV12-5 to TRBJ2-2; unclear D gene. The germline V gene encodes CDR1 LGHNT and CDR2 FRNRAP. CDR3 length equals 11 residues. Trimming removed 1 base at V and 6 bases at J, with 0 bases between. CDR3: CASGLAGELFF. The CDR3 coding sequence is TGTGCTAGTGGTTTGGCCGGGGAGCTGTTTTTT.